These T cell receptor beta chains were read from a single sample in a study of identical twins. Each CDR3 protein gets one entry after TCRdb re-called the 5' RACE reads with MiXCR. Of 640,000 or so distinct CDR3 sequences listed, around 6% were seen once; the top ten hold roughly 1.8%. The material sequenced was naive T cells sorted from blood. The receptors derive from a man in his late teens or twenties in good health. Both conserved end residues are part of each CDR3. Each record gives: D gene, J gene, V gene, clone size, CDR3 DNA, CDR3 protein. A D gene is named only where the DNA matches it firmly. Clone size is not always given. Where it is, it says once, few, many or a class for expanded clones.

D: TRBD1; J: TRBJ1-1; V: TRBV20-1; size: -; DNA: TGCAGTGCCAGACGGACAGGTAGGGATCCTTTCTTT; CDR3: CSARRTGRDPFF
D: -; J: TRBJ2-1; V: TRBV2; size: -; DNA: TGTGCCAGCAGCCGCGGCCGGGACTTATCTTACAATGAGCAGTTCTTC; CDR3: CASSRGRDLSYNEQFF
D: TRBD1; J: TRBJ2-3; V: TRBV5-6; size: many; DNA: TGTGCCAGCCGGGACAGGGGATATTTTGATACGCAGTATTTT; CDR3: CASRDRGYFDTQYF
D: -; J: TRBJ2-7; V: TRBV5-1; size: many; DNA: TGCGCCAGCAGCTTGGACAGCGAGGGGTCCTACGAGCAGTACTTC; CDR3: CASSLDSEGSYEQYF
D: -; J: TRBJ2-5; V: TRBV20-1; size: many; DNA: TGCAGTGCTAGAGATCCGACAGCCCAAGAGACCCAGTACTTC; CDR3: CSARDPTAQETQYF
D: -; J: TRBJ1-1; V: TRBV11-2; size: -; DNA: TGTGCCAGCAGCTTAGGGGTTGTGAACACTGAAGCTTTCTTT; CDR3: CASSLGVVNTEAFF
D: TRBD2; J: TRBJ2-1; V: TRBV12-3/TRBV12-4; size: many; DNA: TGTGCCAGCAGTGGACTAGCGGAATACAATGAGCAGTTCTTC; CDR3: CASSGLAEYNEQFF
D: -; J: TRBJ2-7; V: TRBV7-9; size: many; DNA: TGTGCCAGCAGCTTAGCCGAATTC; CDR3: CASSLAEF
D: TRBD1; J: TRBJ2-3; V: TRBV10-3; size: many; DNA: TGTGCCATCAGTGTCCTACAGGGGGGCGCAGATACGCAGTATTTT; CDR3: CAISVLQGGADTQYF
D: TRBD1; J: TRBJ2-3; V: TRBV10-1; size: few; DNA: TGCGCCAGCAGTGACCACCGAGGCAAGACAGGGAGCACAGATACGCAGTATTTT; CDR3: CASSDHRGKTGSTDTQYF
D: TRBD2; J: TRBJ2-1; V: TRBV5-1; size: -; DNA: TGCGCCAGCAGCGGACTAGCGCGAAGCTCCTACAATGAGCAGTTCTTC; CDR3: CASSGLARSSYNEQFF
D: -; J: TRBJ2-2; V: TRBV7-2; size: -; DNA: TGTGCCAGCAGCACGACAGAACGAAGAACCGGGGAGCTGTTTTTT; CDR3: CASSTTERRTGELFF
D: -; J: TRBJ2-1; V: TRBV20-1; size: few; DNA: TGCAGTGCTAGAGGAACTATAAATGAGCAGTTCTTC; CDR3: CSARGTINEQFF
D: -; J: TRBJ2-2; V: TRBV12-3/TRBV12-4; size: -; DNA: TGTGCCAGCAGTCCCGGTGGAGGAAGGGGGAGAACAACCGGGGAGCTGTTTTTT; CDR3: CASSPGGGRGRTTGELFF
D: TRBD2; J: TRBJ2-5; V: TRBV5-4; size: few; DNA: TGTGCCAGCAGCTTGGCCGGGGCTAGCGGGAGGGCCCAAGAGACCCAGTACTTC; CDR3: CASSLAGASGRAQETQYF
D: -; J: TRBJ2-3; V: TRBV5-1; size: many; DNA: TGCGCCAGCAGGGGTGGACAGTTGACAGATACGCAGTATTTT; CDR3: CASRGGQLTDTQYF
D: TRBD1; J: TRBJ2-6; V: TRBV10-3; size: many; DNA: TGTGCCATCAGTGCAAGACAGGGGGCTTCTGGGGCCAACGTCCTGACTTTC; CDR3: CAISARQGASGANVLTF